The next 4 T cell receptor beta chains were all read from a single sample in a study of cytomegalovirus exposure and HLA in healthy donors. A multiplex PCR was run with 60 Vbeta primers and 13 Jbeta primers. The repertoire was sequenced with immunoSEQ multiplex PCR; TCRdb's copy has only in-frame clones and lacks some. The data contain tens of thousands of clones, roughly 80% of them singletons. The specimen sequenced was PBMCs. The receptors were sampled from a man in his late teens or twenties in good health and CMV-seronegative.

For the CDR3, the DNA is TGTGCCAGCAGCTTGGGGACAGCGGACATAGAGACCCAGTACTTC. Protein: CASSLGTADIETQYF. The V call is TRBV5-8, the J call TRBJ2-5; D might be TRBD1 (6 bases). The V end lost 0 bases, the J end lost 4 bases, and 13 bases lay between the germline ends. The V gene's germline CDR1 is SGHTS and CDR2 YDEGEE. This CDR3 has 15 residues. The entire variable domain, with the rest obtained from reference TRBV5-8 and TRBJ2-5, is as follows: EAGVTQSPTHLIKTRGQQATLRCSPISGHTSVYWYQQALGLGLQFLLWYDEGEERNRGNFPPRFSGRQFPNYSSELNVNALELEDSALYLCASSLGTADIETQYFGPGTRLLVL.

CDR3 sequence reads: CSVEEGQAREQYF. As DNA, the CDR3 is TGCAGCGTTGAAGAGGGCCAGGCTCGGGAGCAGTACTTC. The rearrangement uses TRBV29-1 and TRBJ2-7; D uncertain. Trimming took 0 bases from V and 7 from J, leaving 13 bases between them. The CDR3 is 13 amino acids. Germline loops: CDR1 SQVTM, CDR2 ANQGSEA.

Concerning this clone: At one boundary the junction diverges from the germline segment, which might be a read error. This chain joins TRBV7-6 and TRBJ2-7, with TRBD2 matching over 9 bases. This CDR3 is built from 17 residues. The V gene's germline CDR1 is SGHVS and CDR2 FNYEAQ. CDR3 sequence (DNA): TGTGCCGGCAGCTTTAGCGCTAGCGGGGTTTCTGCTGGGCGACAGTACTTC. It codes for CAGSFSASGVSAGRQYF.

The DNA of the CDR3 is TGTGCCTGGAGTCCGCCGGGACTCCTCTCTGGAAACACCATATATTTT. Translation: CAWSPPGLLSGNTIYF. The chain employs TRBV30 and TRBJ1-3; tentatively, D is TRBD1 (5 bases). The germline CDR1 and CDR2 sequences are GTSNPN and SVGIG (reference sequence). V was pared by 2 bases and J by 0 bases, with 14 bases between. The CDR3 consists of 16 residues.